This T cell receptor (beta chain) is drawn from a study of T-cell memory formation after mild COVID-19. This CDR3 has 15 amino acids. Germline CDR1 is SGHTA and CDR2 is FQGNSA. V was shortened by 2 bases and J by 4 bases, with 13 bases between the two germline ends. This clonotype was seen repeatedly, ten times or more. TCRdb redid the calling of the 5' RACE reads with MiXCR, one entry per CDR3 protein. The sample lists tens of thousands of distinct CDR3 sequences, about 6.1% occurring once. The TCR comes from an adult who had mild COVID-19 (a few samples of this study predate the infection). Cell type and time point are not known. The genes are TRBV7-2 and TRBJ2-3, with D perhaps matching TRBD2 (5 bases). The sample comprised PBMCs or a T cell subset sorted from them (not recorded which). This chain's CDR3 is CASSLNSLAPDTQYF. CDR3 sequence (DNA): TGTGCCAGCAGCTTAAATAGTCTAGCACCAGATACGCAGTATTTT.